Each of the 17 T cell receptor beta chains below was sequenced from the same sample in a study of vaccination and CD4 T cells after COVID-19. Antigens for these TCRs are unknown. The assay that was used to sequence DNA from cultured CD4+ T cells was the Oncomine TCR Beta short-read assay. In TCRdb, the PCR reads were re-called with MiXCR into one record per CDR3 protein. This table holds some 9,600 distinct CDR3 sequences, roughly 63% found once. Treatment described: 10-day PBMC culture with coronavirus spike peptide pools or control peptides (ViraFEST assay). Sequenced input: CD4+ T cells from blood, cultured in vitro. The receptors come from a human donor who had recovered from COVID-19.

In this sample, this clonotype turned up once. The gene calls are TRBV27 and TRBJ1-2; no clear D. This CDR3 contains 15 residues. Trimming left V 3 bases short and J 2 bases short, with 13 bases between. The germline gives CDR1 MNHEY, CDR2 SMNVEV (reference sequence). CDR3 nucleotide sequence: TGTGCCAGCAGTTTTACTCCCGGACTGAACTATGGCTACACCTTC. Translated: CASSFTPGLNYGYTF.

V is TRBV20-1 and J is TRBJ2-3, with 8 bases aligning to TRBD2. Germline CDR1 and CDR2: DFQATT and SNEGSKA (reference sequence). J lost 3 bases, V lost 5 bases, and 4 bases had no gene match. CDR3 length equals 13 residues. CDR3 sequence reads: CSAPASGTDTQYF. The CDR3 nucleotides read TGCAGTGCTCCCGCTAGCGGGACAGATACGCAGTATTTT.

J is TRBJ1-1 and V is TRBV7-2; a possible D gene is TRBD1 (5 bases). The length of the CDR3 is 14 residues. V gave up 0 bases and J gave up 10 bases, with 15 bases separating them. CDR1 and CDR2 from the germline V gene are SGHTA and FQGNSA. CDR3 DNA sequence: TGTGCCAGCAGCTTAGCGCCGGAGGGGATCGGAGCTTTCTTT. Its translation: CASSLAPEGIGAFF.

This clonotype is labeled medium-sized (0.01 to 0.1%). The rearrangement links TRBV9 to TRBJ2-5, with 10 nucleotides matching TRBD2. Trimming cost V 6 bases and J 4 bases; bases outside gene matches: 9. Germline assignment: CDR1 SGDLS and CDR2 YYNGEE. The CDR3 covers 15 residues. Written as DNA, the CDR3 is TGTGCCAGCACCCCGATAGCGGGAGGTTTAGAGACCCAGTACTTC. Its translation is CASTPIAGGLETQYF.

The J gene is TRBJ1-1, the V gene TRBV3-1, with TRBD1 as a possible D gene (5 bases). Trimming cost V 4 bases and J 1 base, with 13 bases left between them. Germline V gene lookup returns CDR1 LGHDT and CDR2 YNNKEL (reference sequence). The CDR3 extends over 15 amino acids. CDR3 in DNA: TGTGCCAGCAGCCGTGCGACAGTCAGGAACACTGAAGCTTTCTTT. Its translation: CASSRATVRNTEAFF.

The chain carries TRBV20-1 and TRBJ2-1; D may be TRBD2 (6 bases). CDR3 length: 15 amino acids. The V gene lost 5 bases and the J gene lost 2 bases, with 16 bases spanning the gap. From germline, CDR1 is DFQATT and CDR2 SNEGSKA (reference sequence). In DNA form, the CDR3 reads TGCAGTGCTTGGGGGAGGACGCTAACCTACAATGAGCAGTTCTTC. Translating gives CSAWGRTLTYNEQFF.

CDR3 sequence reads: CASSIGTGTVEGYTF. The CDR3 DNA sequence: TGTGCCAGTAGTATTGGAACCGGGACGGTTGAAGGCTACACCTTC. This chain links TRBV19 with TRBJ1-2; possibly TRBD1 for D (5 bases). V was trimmed by 3 bases and J by 8 bases, leaving 19 bases between them. CDR3 length: 15 residues. In germline, CDR1 is LNHDA, CDR2 SQIVND (reference sequence).

The chain carries TRBV20-1 and TRBJ2-7, with 7 bases identical to TRBD2. Unmatched junction bases numbered 4, after V lost 1 base and J lost 4 bases. The CDR3 covers 13 residues. Germline V gene data show CDR1 as DFQATT and CDR2 as SNEGSKA (reference sequence). CDR3 in DNA: TGCAGTGCTAGAGCGGACGGGGGGTACGAGCAGTACTTC. It specifies CSARADGGYEQYF.

This clonotype has only a few counts. This chain connects TRBV20-1 to TRBJ2-5; weak D call: TRBD1 (5 bases). Germline lookup yields CDR1 DFQATT and CDR2 SNEGSKA (reference sequence). The CDR3 is 14 residues long. The V end lost 0 bases, the J end lost 5 bases, and 13 bases lay between the germline ends. The CDR3 region has the DNA TGCAGTGCTAGAGATGGGGCTGCGAGGGAGACCCAGTACTTC. Its translation is CSARDGAARETQYF.

This clonotype was found once. This chain connects TRBV7-9 to TRBJ2-3; the match to TRBD2 covers 9 bases. From germline, CDR1 is SEHNR and CDR2 FQNEAQ (reference sequence). V shed 3 bases and J 2 bases; nucleotides not matched to a gene: 15. This CDR3 comprises 19 residues. Here the CDR3 reads CASSFYSAGGLYVTDTQYF. CDR3 sequence (DNA): TGTGCCAGCAGCTTCTATTCCGCGGGGGGGCTCTATGTCACAGATACGCAGTATTTT.

This clonotype was counted between two and nine times. The chain links TRBV27 to TRBJ2-5; D may be TRBD2 (6 bases). CDR3 size: 14 residues. Trimming removed 5 bases from V and 5 bases from J, with 15 bases in between. Germline V gene lookup returns CDR1 MNHEY and CDR2 SMNVEV (reference sequence). In nucleotides, the CDR3 is TGTGCCAGCAGTCCACGGGGGAATGTGGAGACCCAGTACTTC. Its protein product is CASSPRGNVETQYF.

This clonotype was recorded a few times. V gene TRBV6-5 combines with J gene TRBJ2-6, with D unclear. Deletions cut 3 bases from V and 0 bases from J, with 6 bases between. The CDR3 is made up of 15 amino acids. Germline lookup yields CDR1 MNHEY and CDR2 SVGAGI. Here the CDR3 reads CASSYLNSGANVLTF. CDR3 DNA: TGTGCCAGCAGTTATTTAAACTCTGGGGCCAACGTCCTGACTTTC.

This chain links TRBV10-3 with TRBJ2-5; D call uncertain. This CDR3 spans 15 amino acids. V was cut by 2 bases and J by 2 bases, with 12 bases left in between. Germline CDR1 reads ENHRY; CDR2 reads SYGVKD. The CDR3 coding sequence is TGTGCCATCAGTGAGGAATGGGCTAGTCAAGAGACCCAGTACTTC. The encoded protein is CAISEEWASQETQYF.

The V and J genes are TRBV14 and TRBJ2-5, with unresolved D. The V gene's germline CDR1 is SGHDN and CDR2 FVKESK. This CDR3 spans 13 amino acids. The V and J ends lost 4 bases and 2 bases respectively, with 8 bases between them. The CDR3 loop reads CASSPGRQETQYF. CDR3 bases: TGTGCCAGCAGCCCCGGGCGACAAGAGACCCAGTACTTC.

The chain recombines TRBV5-4 with TRBJ1-5, with D hard to call. Trimming shortened V by 0 bases and J by 0 bases, and 7 bases separated the two germline ends. Germline loops: CDR1 SGHNT, CDR2 YYREEE (reference sequence). The CDR3 loop spans 15 amino acids. CDR3: CASSLDGHSNQPQHF. CDR3 DNA sequence: TGTGCCAGCAGCTTGGACGGCCATAGCAATCAGCCCCAGCATTTT.

This clonotype was counted only a few times. V is TRBV18 and J is TRBJ2-7, with D unclear. The CDR3 contains 12 residues. CDR1 and CDR2 from the germline V gene are KGHSH and LQKENI. Trimming stripped 3 bases from V and 0 bases from J, with 3 bases between. As DNA, the CDR3 is TGTGCCAGCTCACCTTCCTCCTACGAGCAGTACTTC. Protein: CASSPSSYEQYF.

J is TRBJ1-3 and V is TRBV20-1; unclear D gene. Germline V lookup: CDR1 DFQATT, CDR2 SNEGSKA (reference sequence). This CDR3 spans 15 amino acids. Trimming shortened V by 5 bases and J by 0 bases, and 14 bases separated the two germline ends. The CDR3 region has the DNA TGCAGTGCTCTTGGGCGCCGCTCCTCTGGAAACACCATATATTTT. Its translation is CSALGRRSSGNTIYF.